Listed below are T cell receptor beta chains from one sample, sequenced in a study of T cells expressing NK-cell markers. From the 5' RACE reads, TCRdb lists one entry per CDR3 protein and no DNA. The sample includes more than 400,000 distinct CDR3 sequences. Source material: blood T cells: a sorted CD56 or NKG2C T cell subset, CD4+ or CD8+ T cells, or bulk PBMC T cells (not recorded which). These receptors all stem from a woman aged 18 to 75 in good health. Both conserved end residues are part of each CDR3. The order of the fields is V gene, J gene, CDR3 protein.

TRBV19,TRBJ2-7,CACSILALSSYEQYF
TRBV20-1,TRBJ2-1,CSAPPGLGLNEQFF
TRBV11-2,TRBJ2-3,CASSLGLLGRPGSDTQYF
TRBV29-1,TRBJ2-1,CSVVGYRIFYNEQFF
TRBV7-9,TRBJ2-3,CASSSLQGQYF
TRBV7-2,TRBJ2-1,CASSLIRANEQFF
TRBV29-1,TRBJ2-3,CSVSPGGADTQYF
TRBV19,TRBJ2-3,CASSESSTDTQYF
TRBV7-2,TRBJ2-5,CASCQDRGHETQYF
TRBV18,TRBJ2-5,CASSPPGHTQETQYF
TRBV12-3/TRBV12-4,TRBJ2-5,CASSRDRLETQYF
TRBV12-3/TRBV12-4,TRBJ2-2,CATTLAGLSAPGELFF
TRBV24-1,TRBJ2-1,CATSDPTVGPPYNEQFF
TRBV29-1,TRBJ1-1,CSVDTFTEAFF
TRBV5-1,TRBJ2-1,CASSPQDRGLNEQFF
TRBV29-1,TRBJ2-1,CSVDLRAFSYNEQFF
TRBV12-3/TRBV12-4,TRBJ1-3,CASSSRGPSGNTIYF
TRBV7-9,TRBJ1-1,CASSLGRYNTEAFF